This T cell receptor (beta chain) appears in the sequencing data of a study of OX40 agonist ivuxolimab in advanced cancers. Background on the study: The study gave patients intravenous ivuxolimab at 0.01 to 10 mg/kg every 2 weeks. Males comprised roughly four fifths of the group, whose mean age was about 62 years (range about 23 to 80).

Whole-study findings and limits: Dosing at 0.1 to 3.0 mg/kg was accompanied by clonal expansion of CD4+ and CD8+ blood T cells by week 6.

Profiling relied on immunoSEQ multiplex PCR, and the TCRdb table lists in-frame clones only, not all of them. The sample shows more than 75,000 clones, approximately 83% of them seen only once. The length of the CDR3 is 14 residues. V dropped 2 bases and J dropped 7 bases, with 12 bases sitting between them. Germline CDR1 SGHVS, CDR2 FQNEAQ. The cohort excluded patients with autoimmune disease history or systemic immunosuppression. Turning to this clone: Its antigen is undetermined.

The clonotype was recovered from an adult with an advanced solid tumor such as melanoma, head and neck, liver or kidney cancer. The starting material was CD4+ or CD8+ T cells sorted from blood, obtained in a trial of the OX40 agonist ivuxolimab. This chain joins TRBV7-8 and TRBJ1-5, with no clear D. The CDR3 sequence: CASSLPSVAQPQHF. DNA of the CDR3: TGTGCCAGCAGCTTACCCTCCGTGGCCCAGCCCCAGCATTTT.